Each of the 26 T cell receptor beta chains below was sequenced from the same sample in a study of blood T cell repertoires in COVID-19. This table comes from immunoSEQ multiplex PCR, and its TCRdb copy is limited to in-frame clones, with some not included. This table holds about 310,000 clones, roughly 86% found once. Sample: PBMCs or T cells enriched from blood (not recorded which). These receptors originate from a woman in her late teens or twenties who had recovered from COVID-19.

This clone occurred once. This chain uses TRBV2 with TRBJ1-5, with 12 positions matching TRBD1. V lost 6 bases, J lost 6 bases, and 6 bases stayed unmatched. In germline, CDR1 is SNHLY, CDR2 FYNNEI. The CDR3 contains 15 residues. CDR3 coding DNA: TGTGCCAGCAGGACCGGGACAGGGGGCAGTCAGCCCCAGCATTTT. Translated, it gives CASRTGTGGSQPQHF.

The chain links TRBV15 to TRBJ2-7; D not resolved. The CDR3 loop spans 15 amino acids. V was clipped by 0 bases and J by 2 bases, with 11 bases between them. Germline loops: CDR1 LNHNV, CDR2 YYDKDF (reference sequence). CDR3 residues: CATSRDLERTYEQYF. Written as DNA, the CDR3 is TGTGCCACCAGCAGAGATCTCGAGCGAACCTACGAGCAGTACTTC.

The V and J genes are TRBV18 and TRBJ1-1, with 8 nucleotides matching TRBD1. This CDR3 is 14 amino acids long. Germline V gene sequence: CDR1 KGHSH, CDR2 LQKENI. The J segment lost 5 bases and the V segment lost 6 bases, leaving 8 bases of the junction unmatched. The CDR3 sequence is CASSPSRGLTEAFF. The CDR3 DNA is TGTGCCAGCTCCCCAAGCAGGGGGCTGACTGAAGCTTTCTTT.

The chain couples TRBV7-2 to TRBJ1-6; the match to TRBD1 covers 7 bases. This CDR3 is 15 amino acids long. CDR1 and CDR2 from the germline V gene are SGHTA and FQGNSA. V lost 8 bases to trimming and J lost 10 bases; unmatched junction nucleotides: 14. The chain's CDR3 is CASVIRGGAGSPLHF. The CDR3 coding sequence is TGTGCCAGCGTAATCCGAGGGGGCGCGGGGTCACCCCTCCACTTT.

This clone was seen many times. The rearrangement joins TRBV11-2 to TRBJ2-7; no definite D call. The CDR3 totals 11 residues. Germline V CDR1 and CDR2: SGHAT, FQNNGV. V was cut by 5 bases and J by 6 bases, with 8 bases left in between. Here the CDR3 DNA reads TGTGCCAGCAGCCTCTACCGCGAGCAGTACTTC. Protein sequence: CASSLYREQYF.

The V and J genes are TRBV2 and TRBJ2-7, with 10 positions matching TRBD2. V was pared by 2 bases and J by 5 bases, with 6 bases of the junction left unmatched. The CDR3 length is 15 residues. Germline lookup yields CDR1 SNHLY and CDR2 FYNNEI. This CDR3 is CASSENSGGSNEQYF. The CDR3 DNA sequence: TGTGCCAGCAGTGAAAATAGCGGGGGGAGCAACGAGCAGTACTTC.

This chain links TRBV6-6 with TRBJ2-7, with 8 bases aligning to TRBD2. V dropped 0 bases and J dropped 3; count of bases not matched to a gene: 7. The CDR3 contains 16 residues. Germline V CDR1 and CDR2: MNHNY, SVGAGI (reference sequence). The CDR3 region is CASSYSERESGYEQYF. The CDR3 coding sequence is TGTGCCAGCAGTTACTCGGAGCGGGAGAGTGGCTACGAGCAGTACTTC.

The V call is TRBV4-3, the J call TRBJ2-3; 10 nucleotides align to TRBD2. Trimming at V came to 1 base and at J to 0 bases, leaving 1 base not matched to a gene. The CDR3 loop spans 16 amino acids. The V gene's germline CDR1 is LGHNA and CDR2 YSLEER. This CDR3 is CASSQASGSSTDTQYF. The CDR3 DNA is TGCGCCAGCAGCCAAGCTAGCGGGAGTAGCACAGATACGCAGTATTTT.

The gene calls are TRBV2 and TRBJ1-2; TRBD1 aligns across 7 bases. Germline-derived CDR1 and CDR2 are SNHLY and FYNNEI. CDR3 length: 14 residues. V lost 1 base and J lost 4; bases outside the gene matches: 3. The CDR3 loop reads CASSEDDRAYGYTF. As DNA, the CDR3 is TGTGCCAGCAGTGAAGACGACAGGGCCTATGGCTACACCTTC.

The chain carries TRBV7-2 and TRBJ2-1; TRBD2 is a possible D gene (6 bases). Trimming removed 6 bases at V and 1 base at J, with 13 bases between. Germline CDR1 reads SGHTA; CDR2 reads FQGNSA. The CDR3 loop spans 15 amino acids. CDR3 amino acids: CASRSGAGSYNEQFF. As DNA, the CDR3 is TGTGCCAGCAGGTCCGGGGCGGGATCCTACAATGAGCAGTTCTTC.

The V and J genes are TRBV5-1 and TRBJ2-5; D might be TRBD2 (6 bases). Trimming cost V 4 bases and J 2 bases, with 18 bases left between them. The CDR3 consists of 16 residues. Germline CDR1 is SGHRS and CDR2 is YFSETQ. The CDR3: CASSPEGGGLQETQYF. The DNA for the CDR3 is TGCGCCAGCAGCCCGGAGGGTGGCGGATTGCAAGAGACCCAGTACTTC.

The V call is TRBV18, the J call TRBJ2-3; 7 bases are shared with TRBD1. This CDR3 is built from 14 residues. The junction had 7 bases not matched to a gene; V was cut back by 2 bases and J by 8 bases. The V gene's germline CDR1 is KGHSH and CDR2 LQKENI. CDR3 loop: CASSPVGTDVTQYF. The CDR3 DNA reads as TGTGCCAGCTCACCAGTCGGGACAGACGTTACGCAGTATTTT.

The V gene is TRBV5-1, the J gene TRBJ1-2; 7 positions agree with TRBD1. This CDR3 has 16 residues. Germline-derived CDR1 and CDR2 are SGHRS and YFSETQ. Unmatched junction bases numbered 12, after V lost 7 bases and J lost 0 bases. CDR3 residues: CASATTGVPANYGYTF. The CDR3 coding sequence is TGCGCCAGCGCAACCACAGGGGTTCCCGCTAACTATGGCTACACCTTC.

The chain joins TRBV7-8 to TRBJ2-3, with TRBD2 matching over 11 bases. The CDR3 is 16 residues long. V lost 4 bases, J lost 5 bases, and 8 bases stayed unmatched. Germline V gives CDR1 SGHVS, CDR2 FQNEAQ. The CDR3 here is CASSSRATSGKDTQYF. The CDR3 coding sequence is TGTGCCAGCAGCTCCCGGGCGACTAGCGGGAAAGATACGCAGTATTTT.

This clone showed up just once. The chain couples TRBV7-8 to TRBJ2-2; TRBD1 matches at 8 bases. Trimming cost V 10 bases and J 0 bases; bases outside gene matches: 7. Per the germline V gene, CDR1 is SGHVS and CDR2 is FQNEAQ. The CDR3 loop spans 15 amino acids. CDR3 coding DNA: TGTGCCACTAGGACAGGGCGACCGAACACCGGGGAGCTGTTTTTT. It is translated as CATRTGRPNTGELFF.

The genes are TRBV19 and TRBJ1-5; the D gene is possibly TRBD1 (5 bases). The V end was cut by 5 bases, the J end by 4 bases, with 12 bases between. The CDR3 runs 14 residues. Germline V gene sequence: CDR1 LNHDA, CDR2 SQIVND (reference sequence). CDR3: CASSARDSNQPQHF. The CDR3, as DNA: TGTGCCAGTAGTGCCCGGGACTCGAATCAGCCCCAGCATTTT.

V gene TRBV28 combines with J gene TRBJ1-6; tentative D call: TRBD1 (5 bases). The CDR3 loop spans 14 amino acids. CDR1 is MDHEN and CDR2 is SYDVKM in the germline V gene. Trimming stripped 3 bases from V and 10 bases from J, with 13 bases between. CDR3 sequence reads: CASSFGGLGSPLHF. DNA of the CDR3: TGTGCCAGCAGTTTCGGGGGGTTAGGGTCACCCCTCCACTTT.

Here the CDR3 DNA reads TGTGCCAGCAGCTTCGGGACAGGGGGAGAGACCCAGTACTTC. This codes for CASSFGTGGETQYF. The chain couples TRBV7-2 to TRBJ2-5; TRBD1 matches at 11 bases. Germline CDR1 SGHTA, CDR2 FQGNSA. The CDR3 length is 14 residues. The J segment lost 4 bases and the V segment lost 3 bases, leaving 1 base of the junction unmatched.

The chain links TRBV2 to TRBJ2-3, with D maybe TRBD1 (5 bases). Looked up from germline, CDR1 is SNHLY and CDR2 is FYNNEI. The CDR3 is 12 amino acids. Trimming removed 8 bases from V and 2 bases from J, with 8 bases in between. Written as DNA, the CDR3 is TGTGCCAGCCAAGGGGTCACAGATACGCAGTATTTT. Protein: CASQGVTDTQYF.

The V call is TRBV5-1, the J call TRBJ1-3; TRBD1 is a possible D gene (6 bases). CDR1 and CDR2 from the germline V gene are SGHRS and YFSETQ. This CDR3 is 17 amino acids long. V was cut by 3 bases and J by 2 bases, with 18 bases left in between. CDR3 bases: TGCGCCAGCAGCTGGCTAGGCCCCAGGGGCGCTGGAAACACCATATATTTT. It is translated as CASSWLGPRGAGNTIYF.

This sequence joins TRBV7-2 and TRBJ1-4; D is ambiguous. Germline CDR1 SGHTA, CDR2 FQGNSA. The CDR3 is 16 residues long. V gave up 5 bases and J gave up 4 bases, with 17 bases separating them. This CDR3 reads CASSLLPPGLNEKLFF. The CDR3 DNA sequence: TGTGCCAGCAGCCTCCTGCCCCCAGGTCTTAATGAAAAACTGTTTTTT.

In DNA form, the CDR3 reads TGCGCCAGCAGCCAAGATTGGGGAACAGGGACGGAGACCCAGTACTTC. Amino acid sequence: CASSQDWGTGTETQYF. The chain combines TRBV4-3 with TRBJ2-5; TRBD1 is a possible D gene (6 bases). V lost 0 bases and J 5 bases, leaving 16 bases between the germline ends. Germline V CDR1 and CDR2: LGHNA, YSLEER. There are 16 residues in the CDR3.

This clone was seen a single time. The V call is TRBV27, the J call TRBJ1-5, with D perhaps TRBD1 (5 bases). Trimming pared 2 bases from V and 4 bases from J, leaving 18 bases between. The CDR3 consists of 17 residues. The V gene's germline CDR1 is MNHEY and CDR2 SMNVEV (reference sequence). CDR3 sequence reads: CASSLMGRPDHNQPQHF. The CDR3 DNA follows: TGTGCCAGCAGTTTAATGGGGCGACCGGACCATAATCAGCCCCAGCATTTT.

The V and J genes are TRBV7-2 and TRBJ1-1; D is ambiguous. Germline CDR1 SGHTA, CDR2 FQGNSA. The germline V and J ends were trimmed by 4 bases and 3 bases, with 3 bases remaining between them. CDR3 size: 11 residues. The CDR3 DNA is TGTGCCAGCAGCTCCTACACTGAAGCTTTCTTT. Translation: CASSSYTEAFF. Combining the CDR3 with reference TRBV7-2 and TRBJ1-1 gives the whole variable domain GAGVSQSPSNKVTEKGKDVELRCDPISGHTALYWYRQSLGQGLEFLIYFQGNSAPDKSGLPSDRFSAERTGGSVSTLTIQRTQQEDSAVYLCASSSYTEAFFGQGTRLTVV.

This clone has just one count. The rearrangement links TRBV6-2 or TRBV6-3 to TRBJ2-2; 8 nucleotides line up with TRBD2. CDR1 MNHEY and CDR2 SVGEGT come from the germline V gene. The J segment lost 1 base and the V segment lost 1 base, leaving 5 bases of the junction unmatched. The length of the CDR3 is 17 residues. The CDR3 bases are TGTGCCAGCAGTTACTTAGAGACTAGCGTGAACACCGGGGAGCTGTTTTTT. Its protein is CASSYLETSVNTGELFF.

The chain recombines TRBV4-1 with TRBJ1-2, with 11 bases identical to TRBD1. CDR1 is MGHRA and CDR2 is YSYEKL in the germline V gene. The CDR3 spans 16 residues. V lost 6 bases and J lost 8; bases outside the gene matches: 14. CDR3 region: CASREGTGGSFGGYTF. In DNA, the CDR3 is TGCGCCAGCAGAGAAGGGACAGGGGGATCTTTTGGCGGCTACACCTTC.